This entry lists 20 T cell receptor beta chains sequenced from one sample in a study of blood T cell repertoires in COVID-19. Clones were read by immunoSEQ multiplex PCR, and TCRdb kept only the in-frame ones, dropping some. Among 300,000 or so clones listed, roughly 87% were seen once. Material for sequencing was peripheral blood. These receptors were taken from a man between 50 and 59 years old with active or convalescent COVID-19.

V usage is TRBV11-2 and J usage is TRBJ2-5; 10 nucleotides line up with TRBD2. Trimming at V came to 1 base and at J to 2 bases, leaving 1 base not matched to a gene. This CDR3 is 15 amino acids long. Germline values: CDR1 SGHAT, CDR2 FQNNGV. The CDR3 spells CASSLGTSGQETQYF. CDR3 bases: TGTGCCAGCAGCTTAGGGACTAGCGGTCAAGAGACCCAGTACTTC.

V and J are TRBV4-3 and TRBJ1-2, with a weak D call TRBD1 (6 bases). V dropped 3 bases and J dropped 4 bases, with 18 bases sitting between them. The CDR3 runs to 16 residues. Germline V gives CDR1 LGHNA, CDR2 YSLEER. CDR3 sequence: CASSQGGATDFYGYTF. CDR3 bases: TGCGCCAGCAGCCAGGGGGGGGCGACGGACTTCTATGGCTACACCTTC.

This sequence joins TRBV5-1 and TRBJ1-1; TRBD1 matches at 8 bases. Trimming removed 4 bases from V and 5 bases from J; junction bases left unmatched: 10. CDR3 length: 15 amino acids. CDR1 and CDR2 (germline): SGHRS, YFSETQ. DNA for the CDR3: TGCGCCAGCAGCGGACAGGACAGGGTGGGGACTGAAGCTTTCTTT. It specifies CASSGQDRVGTEAFF.

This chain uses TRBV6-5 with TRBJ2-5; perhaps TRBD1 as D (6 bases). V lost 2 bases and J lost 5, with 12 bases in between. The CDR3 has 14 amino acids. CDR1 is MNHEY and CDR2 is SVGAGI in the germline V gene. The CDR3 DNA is TGTGCCAGCAGTTACGGAACAGGGACGGAGACCCAGTACTTC. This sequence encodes CASSYGTGTETQYF.

The CDR3 loop is CASSFPPGYGYTF. The DNA for the CDR3 is TGTGCCAGCAGCTTCCCCCCGGGTTATGGCTACACCTTC. This rearrangement joins TRBV7-2 to TRBJ1-2; no definite D call. The CDR3 is 13 residues long. The V gene lost 3 bases and the J gene lost 5 bases, with 10 bases spanning the gap. CDR1 and CDR2 (germline): SGHTA, FQGNSA. Combining the CDR3 with reference TRBV7-2 and TRBJ1-2 gives the whole variable domain GAGVSQSPSNKVTEKGKDVELRCDPISGHTALYWYRQSLGQGLEFLIYFQGNSAPDKSGLPSDRFSAERTGGSVSTLTIQRTQQEDSAVYLCASSFPPGYGYTFGSGTRLTVV.

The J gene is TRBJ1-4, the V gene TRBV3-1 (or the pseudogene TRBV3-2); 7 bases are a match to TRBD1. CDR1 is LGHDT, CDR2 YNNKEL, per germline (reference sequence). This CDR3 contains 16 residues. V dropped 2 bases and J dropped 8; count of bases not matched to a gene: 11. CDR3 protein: CASSQTRGSGYEKLFF. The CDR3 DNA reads TGTGCCAGCAGCCAAACCAGGGGGAGCGGATACGAAAAACTGTTTTTT.

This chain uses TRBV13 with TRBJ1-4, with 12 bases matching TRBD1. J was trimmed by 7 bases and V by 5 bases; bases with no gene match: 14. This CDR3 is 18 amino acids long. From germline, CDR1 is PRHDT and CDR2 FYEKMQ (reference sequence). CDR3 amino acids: CASSKGQGAGRSGEKLFF. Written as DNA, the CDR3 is TGTGCCAGCAGCAAGGGACAGGGGGCTGGTCGGTCTGGTGAAAAACTGTTTTTT.

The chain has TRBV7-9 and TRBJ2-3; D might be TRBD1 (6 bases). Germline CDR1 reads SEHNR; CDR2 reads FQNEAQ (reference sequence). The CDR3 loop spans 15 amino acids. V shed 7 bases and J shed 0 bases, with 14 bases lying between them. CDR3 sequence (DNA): TGTGCCAGCACCCCGGTCCAGGGGAGCACAGATACGCAGTATTTT. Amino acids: CASTPVQGSTDTQYF.

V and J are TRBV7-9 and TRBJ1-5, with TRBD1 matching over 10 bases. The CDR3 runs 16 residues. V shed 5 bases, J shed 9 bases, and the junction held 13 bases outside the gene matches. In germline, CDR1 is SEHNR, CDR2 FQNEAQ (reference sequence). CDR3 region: CASSRTGGGSNVPQHF. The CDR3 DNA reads TGTGCCAGCAGCCGGACAGGGGGAGGGAGCAATGTGCCCCAGCATTTT.

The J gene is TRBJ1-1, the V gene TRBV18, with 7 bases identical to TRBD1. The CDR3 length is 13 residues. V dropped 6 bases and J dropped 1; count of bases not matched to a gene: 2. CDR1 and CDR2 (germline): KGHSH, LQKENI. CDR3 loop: CASSDRSNTEAFF. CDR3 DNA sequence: TGTGCCAGCTCGGACAGGTCGAACACTGAAGCTTTCTTT. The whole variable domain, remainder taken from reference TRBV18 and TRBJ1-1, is NAGVMQNPRHLVRRRGQEARLRCSPMKGHSHVYWYRQLPEEGLKFMVYLQKENIIDESGMPKERFSAEFPKEGPSILRIQQVVRGDSAAYFCASSDRSNTEAFFGQGTRLTVV.

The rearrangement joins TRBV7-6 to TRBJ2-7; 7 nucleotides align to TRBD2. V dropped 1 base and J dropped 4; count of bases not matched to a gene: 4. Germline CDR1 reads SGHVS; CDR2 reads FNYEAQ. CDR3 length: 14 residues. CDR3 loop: CASSLVRGSYEQYF. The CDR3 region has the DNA TGTGCCAGCAGCTTAGTGCGGGGGAGTTACGAGCAGTACTTC.

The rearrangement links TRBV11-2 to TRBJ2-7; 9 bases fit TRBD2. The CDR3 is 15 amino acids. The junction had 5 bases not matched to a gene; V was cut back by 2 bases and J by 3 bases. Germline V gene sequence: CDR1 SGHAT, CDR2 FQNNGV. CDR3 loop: CASSLMAGGIYEQYF. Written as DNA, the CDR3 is TGTGCCAGCAGCTTAATGGCGGGGGGGATCTACGAGCAGTACTTC.

In DNA, the CDR3 is TGTGCCAGCAGTGACATGGCTGGGCCCTTGGAGACCCAGTACTTC. As protein: CASSDMAGPLETQYF. This sequence joins TRBV6-4 and TRBJ2-5; D ambiguous. The CDR3 length is 15 residues. V was clipped by 2 bases and J by 5 bases, with 15 bases between them. Germline lookup yields CDR1 MRHNA and CDR2 SNTAGT.

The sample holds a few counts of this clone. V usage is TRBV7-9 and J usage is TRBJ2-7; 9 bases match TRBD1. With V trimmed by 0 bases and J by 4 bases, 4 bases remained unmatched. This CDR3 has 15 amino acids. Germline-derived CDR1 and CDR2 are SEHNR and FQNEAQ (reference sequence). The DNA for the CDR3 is TGTGCCAGCAGCTTAGCGGGACAGGGCAGTTACGAGCAGTACTTC. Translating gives CASSLAGQGSYEQYF.

CDR3 sequence reads: CASSNIGTEQETQYF. The CDR3 coding sequence is TGTGCCAGCAGTAATATCGGGACAGAACAAGAGACCCAGTACTTC. J is TRBJ2-5 and V is TRBV28, with 7 bases identical to TRBD1. Germline assignment: CDR1 MDHEN and CDR2 SYDVKM. The ends lost 5 bases at V and 2 bases at J; junction bases unmatched: 8. This CDR3 contains 15 residues.

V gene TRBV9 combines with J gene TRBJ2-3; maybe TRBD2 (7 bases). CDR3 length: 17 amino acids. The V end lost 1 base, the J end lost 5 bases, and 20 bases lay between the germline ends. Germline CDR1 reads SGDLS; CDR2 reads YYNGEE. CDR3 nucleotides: TGTGCCAGCAGCGTATATGCGGGGGCCGGAAAAAGAGATACGCAGTATTTT. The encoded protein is CASSVYAGAGKRDTQYF.

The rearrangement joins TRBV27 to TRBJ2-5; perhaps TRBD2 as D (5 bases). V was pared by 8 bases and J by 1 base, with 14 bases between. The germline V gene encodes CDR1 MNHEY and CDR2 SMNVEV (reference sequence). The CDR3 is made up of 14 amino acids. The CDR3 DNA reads TGTGCCAGCCGTCTAGCATGGCTCCAAGAGACCCAGTACTTC. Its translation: CASRLAWLQETQYF.

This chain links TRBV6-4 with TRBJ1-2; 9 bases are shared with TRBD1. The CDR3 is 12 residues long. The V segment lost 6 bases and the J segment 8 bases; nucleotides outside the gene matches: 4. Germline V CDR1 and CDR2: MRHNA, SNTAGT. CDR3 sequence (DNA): TGTGCCAGCAGCTCCACAGGGGGCGGCTACACCTTC. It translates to CASSSTGGGYTF.

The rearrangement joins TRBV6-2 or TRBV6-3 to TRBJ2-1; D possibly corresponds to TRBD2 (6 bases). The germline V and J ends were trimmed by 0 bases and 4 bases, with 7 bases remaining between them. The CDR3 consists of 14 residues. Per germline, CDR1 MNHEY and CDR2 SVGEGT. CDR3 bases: TGTGCCAGCAGTTACTCGGGACTTTACAATGAGCAGTTCTTC. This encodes CASSYSGLYNEQFF.

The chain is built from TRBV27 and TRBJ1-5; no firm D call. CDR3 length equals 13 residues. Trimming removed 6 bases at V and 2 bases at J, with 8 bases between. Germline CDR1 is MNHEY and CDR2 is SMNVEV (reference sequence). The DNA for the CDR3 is TGTGCCAGCAGCTGGGAGGGCAATCAGCCCCAGCATTTT. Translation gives CASSWEGNQPQHF.